Below, 18 T cell receptor beta chains from the same sample are listed, as sequenced in a study of PD-L1 blockade in urothelial cancer. Time point described: pretreatment peripheral blood. This table comes from immunoSEQ multiplex PCR, and its TCRdb copy is limited to in-frame clones, with some not included. The sample holds over 75,000 clones; more than 75% are singletons and the top ten take around 15%. The specimen was PBMCs, collected around atezolizumab (anti-PD-L1) treatment. The receptors originated from a man between 60 and 70 years old with urothelial cancer.

Written as DNA, the CDR3 is TGTGCCAGCAGCCTGAAATACCCTTCGACAGGGGGCTTCCGTGGCTACACCTTC. Its translation: CASSLKYPSTGGFRGYTF. The genes are TRBV4-2 and TRBJ1-2; TRBD1 aligns across 10 bases. The length of the CDR3 is 18 residues. Trimming cost V 4 bases and J 7 bases; bases outside gene matches: 18. Germline lookup yields CDR1 LGHNA and CDR2 YNFKEQ.

Notes on this clone: The junction differs from germline at one of its ends, possibly a read error. V and J are TRBV7-7 and TRBJ2-2, with D possibly matching TRBD2 (7 bases). CDR3 size: 16 residues. Germline V lookup: CDR1 SSHAT, CDR2 FNYEAQ (reference sequence). The CDR3 bases are TGTGCTAGCAGCTTAAGAGCGGGACAGAACACCGGGGAGCTGTTTTTT. Its protein product is CASSLRAGQNTGELFF. Combining the CDR3 with reference TRBV7-7 and TRBJ2-2 gives the whole variable domain GAGVSQSPRYKVTKRGQDVTLRCDPISSHATLYWYQQALGQGPEFLTYFNYEAQPDKSGLPSDRFSAERPEGSISTLTIQRTEQRDSAMYRCASSLRAGQNTGELFFGEGSRLTVL.

The CDR3 loop reads CASSFDNSGANVLTF. In DNA, the CDR3 is TGTGCCAGCAGCTTCGACAACTCTGGGGCCAACGTCCTGACTTTC. The chain joins TRBV7-2 to TRBJ2-6, with D hard to call. V gave up 3 bases and J gave up 0 bases, with 6 bases separating them. CDR1 SGHTA and CDR2 FQGNSA come from the germline V gene. CDR3 length equals 15 residues. Together with reference TRBV7-2 and TRBJ2-6, the CDR3 gives the full variable domain: GAGVSQSPSNKVTEKGKDVELRCDPISGHTALYWYRQSLGQGLEFLIYFQGNSAPDKSGLPSDRFSAERTGGSVSTLTIQRTQQEDSAVYLCASSFDNSGANVLTFGAGSRLTVL.

V is TRBV19 and J is TRBJ1-1; 8 bases are shared with TRBD1. Germline assignment: CDR1 LNHDA and CDR2 SQIVND (reference sequence). There are 17 residues in the CDR3. Trimming cost V 4 bases and J 1 base; bases outside gene matches: 11. The CDR3 protein is CASSRFIRGLANTEAFF. CDR3 nucleotides: TGTGCCAGTAGTAGATTCATCAGGGGGCTCGCGAACACTGAAGCTTTCTTT.

The CDR3 DNA sequence: TGTGCCAGCAGCTTAGGCGGACTAGCGGGGACGGAGCAGTACTTC. Translated: CASSLGGLAGTEQYF. The V call is TRBV7-3, the J call TRBJ2-7; 12 bases agree with TRBD2. The CDR3 contains 15 residues. Germline values: CDR1 SGHTA, CDR2 FQGTGA. With V trimmed by 2 bases and J by 7 bases, 6 bases remained unmatched.

The chain recombines TRBV11-2 with TRBJ2-3, with TRBD1 matching over 12 bases. The CDR3 totals 17 residues. V lost 3 bases and J lost 5; bases outside the gene matches: 9. In germline, CDR1 is SGHAT, CDR2 FQNNGV. The CDR3 nucleotides read TGTGCCAGCAGCTTGGGAGAAGGGACAGGGGGCTTAGATACGCAGTATTTT. It is translated as CASSLGEGTGGLDTQYF. The entire variable domain, with the rest obtained from reference TRBV11-2 and TRBJ2-3, is as follows: EAGVAQSPRYKIIEKRQSVAFWCNPISGHATLYWYQQILGQGPKLLIQFQNNGVVDDSQLPKDRFSAERLKGVDSTLKIQPAKLEDSAVYLCASSLGEGTGGLDTQYFGPGTRLTVL.

The chain has TRBV5-1 and TRBJ1-4, with D possibly matching TRBD1 (6 bases). The CDR3 runs to 15 residues. CDR1 is SGHRS, CDR2 YFSETQ, per germline. The V end lost 0 bases, the J end lost 5 bases, and 11 bases lay between the germline ends. The CDR3 here is CASSLAGAGNEKLFF. CDR3 DNA sequence: TGCGCCAGCAGCTTGGCAGGGGCAGGGAATGAAAAACTGTTTTTT.

The genes are TRBV27 and TRBJ1-5, with TRBD1 identical over 7 bases. Germline V lookup: CDR1 MNHEY, CDR2 SMNVEV (reference sequence). V was pared by 5 bases and J by 4 bases, with 5 bases of the junction left unmatched. The CDR3 extends over 14 amino acids. The CDR3 is CASSLGQTNQPQHF. As DNA, the CDR3 is TGTGCCAGCAGTCTGGGACAGACAAATCAGCCCCAGCATTTT.

This chain joins TRBV6-6 and TRBJ2-1, with 7 bases matching TRBD2. Germline V CDR1 and CDR2: MNHNY, SVGAGI (reference sequence). V lost 3 bases, J lost 7 bases, and 9 bases stayed unmatched. CDR3 length equals 15 residues. The CDR3 here is CASSYDASGINEQFF. The CDR3 DNA reads as TGTGCCAGCAGTTATGATGCTAGCGGAATAAATGAGCAGTTCTTC.

The gene calls are TRBV7-2 and TRBJ2-7; 7 bases fit TRBD1. J gave up 3 bases and V 5 bases, and 7 bases lay outside the gene matches. CDR1 and CDR2 from the germline V gene are SGHTA and FQGNSA. This CDR3 is built from 14 residues. CDR3: CASSPQTGIYEQYF. In DNA form, the CDR3 reads TGTGCCAGCAGCCCTCAGACAGGGATCTACGAGCAGTACTTC.

This clone is a singleton in its sample. The rearrangement uses TRBV6-1 and TRBJ1-5, with D perhaps matching TRBD1 (6 bases). In germline, CDR1 is MNHNS, CDR2 SASEGT. The CDR3 extends over 14 amino acids. V lost 3 bases and J 5 bases, leaving 11 bases between the germline ends. CDR3: CASSDFRQDQPQHF. The DNA for the CDR3 is TGTGCCAGCAGTGACTTCAGACAGGATCAGCCCCAGCATTTT.

V and J are TRBV11-2 and TRBJ2-1, with D possibly being TRBD1 (5 bases). The germline CDR1 and CDR2 sequences are SGHAT and FQNNGV. CDR3 size: 15 residues. Trimming removed 5 bases from V and 5 bases from J, with 16 bases in between. The CDR3 here is CASSKTPRDDNEQFF. The CDR3 nucleotides are TGTGCCAGCAGCAAAACCCCCAGGGATGACAATGAGCAGTTCTTC.

The chain carries TRBV7-6 and TRBJ2-5; D is possibly TRBD2 (7 bases). Germline CDR1 and CDR2: SGHVS and FNYEAQ. Trimming removed 2 bases from V and 5 bases from J, with 12 bases in between. The CDR3 totals 14 residues. The CDR3 DNA follows: TGTGCCAGCAGCTTACGGGGGGCGAGGGAGACCCAGTACTTC. Its protein is CASSLRGARETQYF.

The rearrangement joins TRBV9 to TRBJ2-5; 8 bases agree with TRBD2. V was pared by 4 bases and J by 5 bases, with 7 bases of the junction left unmatched. Germline V gene data show CDR1 as SGDLS and CDR2 as YYNGEE. The CDR3 spans 14 residues. The CDR3 DNA reads as TGTGCCAGCAGCTCTATAGCGGGAAAGGAGACCCAGTACTTC. It specifies CASSSIAGKETQYF.

The chain couples TRBV9 to TRBJ1-1, with D possibly being TRBD1 (5 bases). Deletions cut 3 bases from V and 0 bases from J, with 15 bases between. The CDR3 sequence is 16 residues long. Germline lookup yields CDR1 SGDLS and CDR2 YYNGEE. CDR3 coding DNA: TGTGCCAGCAGCGCCACAACGGGGGGGATGAACACTGAAGCTTTCTTT. Protein product: CASSATTGGMNTEAFF. The whole variable domain, remainder taken from reference TRBV9 and TRBJ1-1, is DSGVTQTPKHLITATGQRVTLRCSPRSGDLSVYWYQQSLDQGLQFLIQYYNGEERAKGNILERFSAQQFPDLHSELNLSSLELGDSALYFCASSATTGGMNTEAFFGQGTRLTVV.

The chain is built from TRBV13 and TRBJ2-2; perhaps TRBD2 as D (6 bases). CDR1 PRHDT and CDR2 FYEKMQ come from the germline V gene (reference sequence). The CDR3 has 14 amino acids. The V and J ends lost 0 bases and 7 bases respectively, with 9 bases between them. CDR3: CASSLGGSGGELFF. Here the CDR3 DNA reads TGTGCCAGCAGCTTAGGCGGGAGTGGCGGGGAGCTGTTTTTT.

This clone was observed a handful of times. This sequence joins TRBV19 and TRBJ1-5; D is perhaps TRBD1 (5 bases). V was shortened by 6 bases and J by 4 bases, with 10 bases between the two germline ends. This CDR3 region has 13 residues. CDR1 and CDR2 (germline): LNHDA, SQIVND (reference sequence). CDR3 in amino acids: CASSWEGNQPQHF. The CDR3 DNA reads TGTGCCAGTAGCTGGGAGGGGAATCAGCCCCAGCATTTT.

The V call is TRBV14, the J call TRBJ1-6; tentatively, D is TRBD1 (5 bases). The length of the CDR3 is 17 residues. In germline, CDR1 is SGHDN, CDR2 FVKESK. V dropped 0 bases and J dropped 0 bases, with 9 bases sitting between them. CDR3 DNA sequence: TGTGCCAGCAGCCAAGAAGTAAGGGGCTCCTATAATTCACCCCTCCACTTT. This gives the protein CASSQEVRGSYNSPLHF.